This T cell receptor (beta chain) originates from a study of T-cell memory formation after mild COVID-19. General observations from the study: Clones shrinking from day 15 to 85 showed even CD4/CD8 mixes; later expanders tilted CD4+.

One entry per CDR3 protein results from TCRdb running MiXCR on the 5' RACE reads. The sample yields about 110,000 distinct CDR3 sequences, 15% to 20% seen once. Trimming pared 8 bases from V and 0 bases from J, leaving 14 bases between. CDR1 SGHTA and CDR2 FQGNSA come from the germline V gene. The CDR3 loop spans 15 amino acids. On this clonotype: Its cognate antigen is unknown.

The TCR was taken from a man younger than 35 who had mild COVID-19 (a few samples of this study predate the infection). Cell type and time point are not known. Material for sequencing was PBMCs or a T cell subset sorted from them (not recorded which). This rearrangement joins TRBV7-2 to TRBJ1-3; D gene uncertain. CDR3 DNA: TGTGCCAGCCGCCCCGTGGCAATCTCTGGAAACACCATATATTTT. This sequence encodes CASRPVAISGNTIYF.